The 27 T cell receptor beta chains given below trace back to one sample, sequenced in a study of tissue T cells after allogeneic stem cell transplantation. The table came from immunoSEQ multiplex PCR; TCRdb's copy has only in-frame clones and leaves some out. The sample shows roughly 20,000 clones, approximately 69% of them seen only once. Sequencing was performed on blood. The receptor source for this set is a female BALB/c mouse in good health. The strain's MHC: H2-d.

A word on this clone: Gene names and germline match the mouse. The sequence runs out 1 residue before the end of the CDR3; the remainder is reconstructed from the germline J gene. V usage is TRBV2 and J usage is TRBJ2-3, with D perhaps matching TRBD2 (5 bases). This CDR3 has 15 residues. The V gene's germline CDR1 is LGHNA and CDR2 YSYQKL. Between the trimmed V and J ends, which lost 0 bases and 1 base, there was a span of 8 bases. The CDR3 region is CASSQELVGAETLYF. The part of the CDR3 DNA that was read is TGTGCCAGCAGCCAAGAACTGGTGGGTGCAGAAACGCTGTAT.

Remarks on this clone: Mouse gene names and germline throughout. The DNA ends 1 residue before the CDR3 does, and the rest of the CDR3 is filled in from the germline J gene. The rearrangement uses TRBV14 and TRBJ1-1, with unresolved D. The length of the CDR3 is 14 residues. Germline CDR1 and CDR2: SGHDT and FRDEAV. With 1 base removed from V and 0 bases from J, the gap between germline ends came to 7 bases. CDR3 sequence reads: CASSFLAANTEVFF. The DNA read from the CDR3 is TGTGCCAGCAGTTTCCTGGCCGCAAACACAGAAGTCTTC.

Regarding this clone: Gene names are mouse gene names. The CDR3 extends 1 residue past the end of the read, so its final part is completed from the germline J gene. This chain joins TRBV19 and TRBJ2-3, with D perhaps being TRBD1 or TRBD2 (5 bases each). V lost 0 bases to trimming and J lost 1 base, with 9 bases between them. The CDR3 length is 15 residues. Germline lookup yields CDR1 FNHDT and CDR2 SITEND (reference sequence). CDR3 loop: CASSIGGKGAETLYF. Partial CDR3 DNA: TGTGCCAGCAGTATAGGGGGGAAGGGTGCAGAAACGCTGTAT. Drawing the rest from reference TRBV19 and TRBJ2-3, the complete variable domain is GGIITQTPKFLIGQEGQKLTLKCQQNFNHDTMYWYRQDSGKGLRLIYYSITENDLQKGDLSEGYDASREKKSSFSLTVTSAQKNEMAVFLCASSIGGKGAETLYFGSGTRLTVL.

To note about this clone: Mouse names are used for the genes. The CDR3 end lies 1 residue beyond the end of the read and is filled in from the germline J gene. Other DNA sequences from this sample encode an identical CDR3 as well. This rearrangement joins TRBV5 to TRBJ2-1; tentatively, D is TRBD2 (6 bases). This CDR3 is built from 14 residues. From germline, CDR1 is LGHNA and CDR2 YNLKQL (reference sequence). The V and J ends lost 0 bases and 4 bases respectively, with 7 bases between them. Incomplete CDR3 DNA: TGTGCCAGCAGCCAAGACTGGGGATATGCTGAGCAGTTC. It is translated as CASSQDWGYAEQF. The entire CDR3 protein reads CASSQDWGYAEQFF.

A word on this clone: All gene names here are mouse names. The read terminates 1 residue ahead of where the CDR3 ends, so the germline J gene completes it. V usage is TRBV31 and J usage is TRBJ2-1; 10 bases agree with TRBD2. Germline V gives CDR1 GKSSPN, CDR2 SITVG. The CDR3 covers 16 residues. V dropped 0 bases and J dropped 3; count of bases not matched to a gene: 5. The DNA read from the CDR3 is TGTGCCTGGAGTCTAGCACTGGGGGGGTTCTATGCTGAGCAGTTC. Protein product: CAWSLALGGFYAEQF. The whole CDR3 sequence is CAWSLALGGFYAEQFF.

As to this clone: The genes are named according to mouse. Sequencing ends 1 residue short of the CDR3 end; the germline J gene provides the rest. The chain carries TRBV1 and TRBJ2-5; D is unresolved. The CDR3 totals 10 residues. The germline CDR1 and CDR2 sequences are NSQYPW and LRSPGD (reference sequence). V shed 0 bases and J shed 8 bases, with 0 bases lying between them. CDR3 DNA, as far as it was read: TGCACCTGCAGTGCAGACACCCAGTAC. Protein product: CTCSADTQY. The whole CDR3 protein reads CTCSADTQYF.

Of note for this clone: Gene names follow the mouse nomenclature. The read comes to an end 1 residue before the CDR3 does, leaving the germline J gene to fill in the end. The gene calls are TRBV4 and TRBJ1-3; the D is unclear. Trimming removed 4 bases from V and 0 bases from J, with 10 bases in between. Germline CDR1 and CDR2: LGHDT and YNNKQL (reference sequence). CDR3 size: 15 residues. CDR3 DNA (partial): TGTGCCAGCAGCTCAAGCGGGCATTCTGGAAATACGCTCTAT. Its protein product is CASSSSGHSGNTLY. The full CDR3 reads CASSSSGHSGNTLYF.

Notes on this clone: Here the gene names and germline are mouse. Coverage ceases 1 residue before the CDR3 finishes, and the germline J gene fills in the end. This rearrangement joins TRBV13-1 to TRBJ2-3; TRBD1 aligns across 10 bases. The CDR3 extends over 16 amino acids. J was trimmed by 1 base and V by 0 bases; bases with no gene match: 2. Germline V CDR1 and CDR2: NSHNY, SYGAGN. CDR3 sequence: CASSDGQGARAETLYF. The sequenced part of the CDR3 DNA is TGTGCCAGCAGTGATGGACAGGGGGCGCGTGCAGAAACGCTGTAT.

A word on this clone: The gene names given are mouse names. The DNA ends 1 residue before the CDR3 does, and the rest of the CDR3 is filled in from the germline J gene. The chain links TRBV1 to TRBJ1-4; TRBD1 matches at 7 bases. The CDR3 is made up of 15 amino acids. The trim removed 3 bases at V and 0 bases at J, leaving 1 base unmatched. Germline V gives CDR1 NSQYPW, CDR2 LRSPGD (reference sequence). The sequenced part of the CDR3 DNA is TGCACCTGCAGTGCGGGACAGCTTTCCAACGAAAGATTATTT. It yields the protein CTCSAGQLSNERLF. The whole CDR3 reads CTCSAGQLSNERLFF.

With respect to this clone: Gene names are the mouse ones. The missing CDR3 end, 1 residue past where the read stops, is filled in from the germline J gene. This sequence joins TRBV13-3 and TRBJ2-5, with 10 bases fitting TRBD2. V lost 4 bases, J lost 5 bases, and 1 base stayed unmatched. Germline V CDR1 and CDR2: NNHDY, SYVADS. The CDR3 contains 13 residues. The sequenced part of the CDR3 DNA is TGTGCCAGCAGTCGGGACTGGGGAGACACCCAGTAC. Translation gives CASSRDWGDTQY. The full CDR3 protein is CASSRDWGDTQYF. The whole variable domain, filled in from reference TRBV13-3 and TRBJ2-5, reads EAAVTQSPRSKVAVTGGKVTLSCHQTNNHDYMYWYRQDTGHGLRLIHYSYVADSTEKGDIPDGYKASRPSQENFSLILELASLSQTAVYFCASSRDWGDTQYFGPGTRLLVL.

Details on this clone: Genes and germline are mouse. The CDR3 end falls 1 residue outside the read, so it is completed with the germline J gene. The rearrangement uses TRBV2 and TRBJ2-5; the match to TRBD2 covers 11 bases. The CDR3 consists of 15 residues. The V gene's germline CDR1 is LGHNA and CDR2 YSYQKL. V dropped 2 bases and J dropped 5; count of bases not matched to a gene: 3. CDR3 loop: CASSQTGGARDTQYF. The sequenced part of the CDR3 DNA is TGTGCCAGCAGCCAAACTGGGGGGGCGAGAGACACCCAGTAC.

For this clone: Gene names and germline match the mouse. The missing CDR3 end, 1 residue past where the read stops, is filled in from the germline J gene. This CDR3 is also generated by other DNA sequences in the sample. The V call is TRBV2, the J call TRBJ2-1, with TRBD2 identical over 12 bases. CDR3 length: 17 amino acids. Germline V CDR1 and CDR2: LGHNA, YSYQKL. The trim removed 0 bases at V and 10 bases at J, leaving 10 bases unmatched. The sequenced CDR3 bases are TGTGCCAGCAGCCAAGATGACTGGGGGGGCGCGGGGGCGGAGCAGTTC. This translates into CASSQDDWGGAGAEQF. The whole CDR3 region reads CASSQDDWGGAGAEQFF.

Details on this clone: Genes and germline are mouse. CDR3 protein: CGAILANERLFF. The CDR3 DNA, read in part, is TGTGGTGCTATCCTTGCCAACGAAAGATTATTT. This rearrangement joins TRBV20 to TRBJ1-4; D is unresolved. The observed sequence ends 1 residue before the CDR3 terminus, with the missing tail filled in from the germline J gene. V gave up 4 bases and J gave up 3 bases, with 6 bases separating them. CDR1 and CDR2 (germline): GFQATS, STVNSAI. CDR3 size: 12 residues. Using reference TRBV20 and TRBJ1-4 for the parts outside the CDR3, the full variable domain is GALVYQYPRRTICKSGTSMRMECQAVGFQATSVAWYRQSPQKTFELIALSTVNSAIKYEQNFTQEKFPISHPNLSFSSMTVLNAYLEDRGLYLCGAILANERLFFGHGTKLSVL.

On this clone itself: The gene symbols are mouse symbols. The CDR3 is cut off 1 residue early in the read; its end comes from the germline J gene. The gene calls are TRBV13-1 and TRBJ2-5, with a possible D match to TRBD1 (5 bases). The CDR3 runs 13 residues. CDR1 is NSHNY and CDR2 is SYGAGN in the germline V gene. V lost 4 bases to trimming and J lost 3 bases, with 9 bases between them. The CDR3 loop reads CASSRTKQDTQYF. The sequenced part of the CDR3 DNA is TGTGCCAGCAGTCGGACAAAACAAGACACCCAGTAC.

About this clone itself: The junction departs from the called germline gene at one end, perhaps through a read error. These gene names are mouse names. The CDR3 end falls 1 residue outside the read, so it is completed with the germline J gene. This chain connects TRBV3 to TRBJ2-1; possible D gene TRBD2, 7 bases. The CDR3 is made up of 16 amino acids. In germline, CDR1 is SNHLY, CDR2 FYNGKV (reference sequence). The CDR3 reads CASSLGGALNDAEQFF. The covered CDR3 bases are TGTGCCAGCAGCTTAGGGGGGGCCCTTAACGATGCTGAGCAGTTC.

In the case of this clone: Gene names and germline match the mouse. The read ends 1 residue before the CDR3 terminus; that terminus is restored from the germline J gene. The sample carries other DNA sequences with the same CDR3. The J gene is TRBJ2-7, the V gene TRBV2; 7 nucleotides agree with TRBD2. V gave up 3 bases and J gave up 0 bases; unmatched junction bases: 2. CDR3 length equals 14 residues. Germline V CDR1 and CDR2: LGHNA, YSYQKL. The part of the CDR3 DNA that was read is TGTGCCAGCAGCCAGACTGGGAGCTCCTATGAACAGTAC. It is translated as CASSQTGSSYEQY. The entire CDR3 protein is CASSQTGSSYEQYF.

This clone came up once. Germline and genes: mouse. The CDR3 end falls 1 residue outside the read, so it is completed with the germline J gene. The chain combines TRBV19 with TRBJ1-3; 7 bases are a match to TRBD1. V shed 3 bases, J shed 4 bases, and the junction held 1 base outside the gene matches. The CDR3 length is 13 residues. Germline CDR1 and CDR2: FNHDT and SITEND (reference sequence). Partial CDR3 DNA: TGTGCCAGCAGTACAGGGGGGGGAAATACGCTCTAT. Translation gives CASSTGGGNTLY. The entire CDR3 reads CASSTGGGNTLYF.

This clone was seen a handful of times. These gene names are mouse names. The read terminates 1 residue before the CDR3 end, so the remaining end is supplied by the germline J gene. The rearrangement links TRBV13-2 to TRBJ2-7; a weak D match, TRBD2 (6 bases). Germline loops: CDR1 NNHNN, CDR2 SYGAGS (reference sequence). With 3 bases removed from V and 6 bases from J, the gap between germline ends came to 7 bases. The CDR3 length is 11 residues. CDR3 residues: CASGGLVEQYF. CDR3 DNA (partial): TGTGCCAGCGGTGGACTGGTTGAACAGTAC.

In the case of this clone: These gene names are mouse names. The read comes to an end 1 residue before the CDR3 does, leaving the germline J gene to fill in the end. The chain has TRBV5 and TRBJ1-4; TRBD1 aligns across 10 bases. CDR3 size: 17 residues. V was clipped by 3 bases and J by 0 bases; unmatched bases: 4. CDR1 and CDR2 (germline): LGHNA, YNLKQL (reference sequence). The CDR3 loop reads CASSQPGQGLSNERLFF. CDR3 DNA, as far as it was read: TGTGCCAGCAGCCAGCCGGGACAGGGGCTTTCCAACGAAAGATTATTT.

Points on this clone: Gene names and germline refer to mouse. The sequenced fragment ends 1 residue before the CDR3 boundary, so the rest is inferred from the germline J gene. The gene calls are TRBV13-2 and TRBJ2-5, with D perhaps given as TRBD1 or TRBD2 (5 bases each). The germline V gene encodes CDR1 NNHNN and CDR2 SYGAGS (reference sequence). V shed 0 bases and J shed 2 bases, with 7 bases lying between them. The CDR3 extends over 14 amino acids. The CDR3 DNA, read in part, is TGTGCCAGCGGTGATGTGGGGCCCCAAGACACCCAGTAC. As protein: CASGDVGPQDTQY. The complete CDR3 protein is CASGDVGPQDTQYF.

This clone was detected only once. Gene names and germline refer to mouse. The observed sequence ends 1 residue before the CDR3 terminus, with the missing tail filled in from the germline J gene. J is TRBJ2-2 and V is TRBV13-2, with D unresolved. This CDR3 has 15 amino acids. V shed 1 base and J shed 2 bases, with 9 bases lying between them. Germline-derived CDR1 and CDR2 are NNHNN and SYGAGS (reference sequence). The sequenced part of the CDR3 DNA is TGTGCCAGCGGTGATCTACTGACTAACACCGGGCAGCTCTAC. Translated: CASGDLLTNTGQLY. The whole CDR3 is CASGDLLTNTGQLYF.

This clone was counted between two and nine times. The gene names given are mouse names. The read comes to an end 1 residue before the CDR3 does, leaving the germline J gene to fill in the end. The gene calls are TRBV5 and TRBJ1-4; TRBD1 agrees at 9 bases. Per germline, CDR1 LGHNA and CDR2 YNLKQL (reference sequence). CDR3 length: 15 amino acids. With 4 bases clipped from V and 7 bases from J, the junction kept 7 bases outside the gene matches. The CDR3 DNA, read in part, is TGTGCCAGCAGCCCCGACAGGGGGAGGGTCGAAAGATTATTT. Encoded protein: CASSPDRGRVERLF. The CDR3 in its entirety is CASSPDRGRVERLFF.

Concerning this clone itself: The germline and genes are mouse ones. The read finishes 1 residue shy of the CDR3 end, and the germline J gene is used to complete it. The chain employs TRBV4 and TRBJ2-4; 10 nucleotides line up with TRBD2. The CDR3 totals 14 residues. The junction had 6 bases not matched to a gene; V was cut back by 4 bases and J by 8 bases. From germline, CDR1 is LGHDT and CDR2 YNNKQL (reference sequence). The covered CDR3 bases are TGTGCCAGCAGCTCCTGGGGGGGCGAGAGCACCTTGTAC. It codes for CASSSWGGESTLY. The full CDR3 sequence reads CASSSWGGESTLYF.

With regard to this clone: Here the gene names and germline are mouse. Read sequence stops 1 residue before the CDR3 end, and the germline J gene provides the missing end. V and J are TRBV13-1 and TRBJ2-1, with 9 bases matching TRBD1. Looked up from germline, CDR1 is NSHNY and CDR2 is SYGAGN. J was trimmed by 2 bases and V by 0 bases; bases with no gene match: 0. The CDR3 length is 15 residues. The CDR3 here is CASSDGQGDYAEQFF. The part of the CDR3 DNA that was read is TGTGCCAGCAGTGATGGACAGGGGGACTATGCTGAGCAGTTC.

In the case of this clone: Gene labels here are mouse ones. The CDR3 end lies 1 residue beyond the end of the read and is filled in from the germline J gene. The chain recombines TRBV13-1 with TRBJ2-4; the match to TRBD2 covers 12 bases. Germline CDR1 and CDR2: NSHNY and SYGAGN. Trimming at V came to 5 bases and at J to 2 bases, leaving 3 bases not matched to a gene. This CDR3 has 15 residues. The CDR3 region is CASRRLGGLQNTLYF. The DNA read from the CDR3 is TGTGCCAGCAGGAGACTGGGGGGGCTTCAAAACACCTTGTAC.

With respect to this clone: Gene names and germline match the mouse. The CDR3 goes on 1 residue after the read ends, and that part is filled in from the germline J gene. The rearrangement joins TRBV13-2 to TRBJ2-7; TRBD2 is a possible D gene (5 bases). CDR3 size: 12 residues. Trimming cost V 0 bases and J 5 bases, with 6 bases left between them. Germline V gene data show CDR1 as NNHNN and CDR2 as SYGAGS (reference sequence). The CDR3 is CASGDGGDEQYF. CDR3 DNA (partial): TGTGCCAGCGGTGATGGTGGGGATGAACAGTAC.

Details on this clone: The gene names given are mouse names. CDR3 DNA (partial): TGTGCCAGCAGTTTCCAGGGGGCGAACACCGGGCAGCTCTAC. It yields the protein CASSFQGANTGQLY. The CDR3 in its entirety is CASSFQGANTGQLYF. The genes are TRBV14 and TRBJ2-2; the match to TRBD1 covers 8 bases. The CDR3 end is not reached by the read, which stops 1 residue before it; the germline J gene fills it in. CDR3 length: 15 residues. V shed 1 base and J 2 bases; nucleotides not matched to a gene: 1. Germline CDR1 SGHDT, CDR2 FRDEAV.